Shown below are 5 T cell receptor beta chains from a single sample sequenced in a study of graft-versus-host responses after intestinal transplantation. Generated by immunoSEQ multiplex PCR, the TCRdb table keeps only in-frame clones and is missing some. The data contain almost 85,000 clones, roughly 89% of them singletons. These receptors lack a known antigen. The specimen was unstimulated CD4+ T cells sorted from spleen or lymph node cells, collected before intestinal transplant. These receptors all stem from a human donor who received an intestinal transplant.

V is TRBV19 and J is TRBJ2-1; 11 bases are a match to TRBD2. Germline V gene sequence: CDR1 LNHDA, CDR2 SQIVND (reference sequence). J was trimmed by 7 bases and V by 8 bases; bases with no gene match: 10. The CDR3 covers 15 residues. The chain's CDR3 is CASGVSGGAGNEQFF. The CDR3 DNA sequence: TGTGCCAGTGGGGTTAGCGGGGGGGCAGGTAATGAGCAGTTCTTC.

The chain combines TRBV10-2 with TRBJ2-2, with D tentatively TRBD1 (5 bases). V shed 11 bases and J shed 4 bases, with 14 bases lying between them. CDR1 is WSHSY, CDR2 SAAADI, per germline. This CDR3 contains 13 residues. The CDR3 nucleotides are TGCGCCGGTAGGGGAAGAGGCACCGGGGAGCTGTTTTTT. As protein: CAGRGRGTGELFF.

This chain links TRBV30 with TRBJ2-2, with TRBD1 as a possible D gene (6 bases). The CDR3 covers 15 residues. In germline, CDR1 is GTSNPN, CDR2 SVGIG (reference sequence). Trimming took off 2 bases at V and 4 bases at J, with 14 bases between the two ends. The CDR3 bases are TGTGCCTGGAGTATGACCCAGGGGAGCACCGGGGAGCTGTTTTTT. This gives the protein CAWSMTQGSTGELFF.

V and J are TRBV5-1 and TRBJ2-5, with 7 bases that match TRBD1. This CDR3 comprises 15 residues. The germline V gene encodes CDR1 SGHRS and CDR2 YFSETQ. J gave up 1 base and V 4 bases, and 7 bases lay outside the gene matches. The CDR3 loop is CASSLSGQTQETQYF. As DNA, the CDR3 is TGCGCCAGCAGCCTTTCGGGACAGACCCAAGAGACCCAGTACTTC.

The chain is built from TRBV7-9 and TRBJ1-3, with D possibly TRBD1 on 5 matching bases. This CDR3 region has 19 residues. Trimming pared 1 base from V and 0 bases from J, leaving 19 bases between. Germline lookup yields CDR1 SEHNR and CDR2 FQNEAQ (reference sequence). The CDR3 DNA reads TGTGCCAGCAGCTTAGAGCAGGGCCCTTATCCGGGCTCTGGAAACACCATATATTTT. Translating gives CASSLEQGPYPGSGNTIYF.